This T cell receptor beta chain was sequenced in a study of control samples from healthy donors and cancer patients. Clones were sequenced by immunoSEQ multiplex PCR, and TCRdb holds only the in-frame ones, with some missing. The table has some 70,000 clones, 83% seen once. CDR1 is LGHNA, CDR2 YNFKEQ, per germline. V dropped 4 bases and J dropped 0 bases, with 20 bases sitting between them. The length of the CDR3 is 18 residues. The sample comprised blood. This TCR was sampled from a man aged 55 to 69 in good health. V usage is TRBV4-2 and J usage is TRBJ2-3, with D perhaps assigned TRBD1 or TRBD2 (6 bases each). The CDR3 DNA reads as TGTGCCAGCAGCCCCCAGGGGCGAAGTGGGACTAGCACAGATACGCAGTATTTT. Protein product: CASSPQGRSGTSTDTQYF.